This T cell receptor beta chain was observed in a study of graft-versus-host responses after intestinal transplantation. On this clone: The antigen remains undetermined.

Trimming took off 4 bases at V and 4 bases at J, with 17 bases between the two ends. The CDR3 runs to 16 residues. Per the germline V gene, CDR1 is MNHEY and CDR2 is SVGAGI. Data came from immunoSEQ multiplex PCR; TCRdb stores just in-frame clones and leaves some out. The profile shows tens of thousands of clones, approximately 94% of them singletons. The TCR originated in a human donor who received an intestinal transplant. The chain links TRBV6-5 to TRBJ2-1, with a tentative D call TRBD2 (6 bases). The sample in question was unstimulated CD8+ T cells sorted from spleen or lymph node cells, obtained before intestinal transplant. CDR3 nucleotide sequence: TGTGCCAGCAGTTTAGTCGTAGCGGAACATTACAATGAGCAGTTCTTC. Translated: CASSLVVAEHYNEQFF.